The 29 T cell receptor beta chains given below trace back to one sample, sequenced in a study of Graves' ophthalmopathy and Graves' hyperthyroidism. Amplification targeted the TCR beta CDR3 regions, with RNA transcripts as the source material. HTBI primers served in a first-round RT-PCR, which a second-round multiplex PCR followed. TCRdb reanalysed the multiplex PCR reads using MiXCR and keeps one entry per CDR3 protein. The data contain about 1.1 million distinct CDR3 sequences, roughly 35% of them seen just once; the ten biggest clones take up more than 9.5%. Sequenced: peripheral blood or thyroid tissue (not recorded which). The receptors shown here come from an adult man with Graves' hyperthyroidism.

This chain uses TRBV15 with TRBJ2-2, with no clear D. V was shortened by 2 bases and J by 2 bases, with 21 bases between the two germline ends. CDR1 is LNHNV, CDR2 YYDKDF, per germline (reference sequence). This CDR3 has 19 amino acids. The CDR3 region is CATSRPTATARANTGELFF. The DNA for the CDR3 is TGTGCCACCAGCAGACCAACGGCAACGGCTAGGGCAAACACCGGGGAGCTGTTTTTT.

The rearrangement joins TRBV7-9 to TRBJ1-6, with D unclear. CDR3 size: 15 residues. Germline CDR1 reads SEHNR; CDR2 reads FQNEAQ (reference sequence). Trimming cost V 5 bases and J 4 bases, with 12 bases left between them. In DNA, the CDR3 is TGTGCCAGCAGCACCGGACTCGATTATAATTCACCCCTCCACTTT. Protein product: CASSTGLDYNSPLHF.

This clonotype was detected a few times. A much larger clone differs from this one at a single base, so this may be a read error. This rearrangement joins TRBV5-1 to TRBJ2-6; D not resolved. Germline V gene sequence: CDR1 SGHRS, CDR2 YFSETQ. Trimming pared 2 bases from V and 2 bases from J, leaving 8 bases between. This CDR3 region has 15 residues. The CDR3 DNA sequence: TGCGCCAGCAGCTTACAACAGCCTGGGGCCAACGTCCTGACTTTC. The encoded protein is CASSLQQPGANVLTF. Full variable domain (missing parts from reference TRBV5-1 and TRBJ2-6): KAGVTQTPRYLIKTRGQQVTLSCSPISGHRSVSWYQQTPGQGLQFLFEYFSETQRNKGNFPGRFSGRQFSNSRSEMNVSTLELGDSALYLCASSLQQPGANVLTFGAGSRLTVL.

The chain uses TRBV6-5 and TRBJ2-7; tentative D call: TRBD1 (5 bases). Trimming removed 2 bases at V and 0 bases at J, with 8 bases between. The CDR3 covers 14 residues. Germline V gene sequence: CDR1 MNHEY, CDR2 SVGAGI. CDR3 region: CASSYDSHSYEQYF. CDR3 coding DNA: TGTGCCAGCAGTTACGACAGTCACTCCTACGAGCAGTACTTC.

This clonotype was found many times. J is TRBJ1-5 and V is TRBV6-6; D is unresolved. With 8 bases removed from V and 7 bases from J, the gap between germline ends came to 18 bases. Germline CDR1 and CDR2: MNHNY and SVGAGI (reference sequence). The CDR3 extends over 14 amino acids. The CDR3 here is CASQRSGREQPQHF. CDR3 DNA: TGTGCCAGCCAACGTTCGGGGAGGGAACAGCCCCAGCATTTT.

The chain recombines TRBV5-1 with TRBJ2-5; no firm D call. The CDR3 has 14 amino acids. The V end lost 3 bases, the J end lost 5 bases, and 14 bases lay between the germline ends. Germline assignment: CDR1 SGHRS and CDR2 YFSETQ. The CDR3 coding sequence is TGCGCCAGCAGCTCCGACCCACCTCGGGAGACCCAGTACTTC. Its translation: CASSSDPPRETQYF.

Comment on this clonotype: A read error may account for a junction end that differs from germline. The V gene is TRBV7-2, the J gene TRBJ1-5; tentative D call: TRBD1 (5 bases). The CDR3 totals 17 residues. Germline V lookup: CDR1 SGHTA, CDR2 FQGNSA. The CDR3 DNA follows: TGCGCCAGCAGCCAAGGATACCTTCGGGGGTTCAATCAGCCCCAGCATTTT. Translating gives CASSQGYLRGFNQPQHF.

Points on this clonotype: An end of the junction does not agree with germline; a read error may underlie this. The V gene is TRBV24-1, the J gene TRBJ1-5, with D perhaps matching TRBD1 (6 bases). The V gene's germline CDR1 is KGHDR and CDR2 SFDVKD. The CDR3 totals 12 residues. The CDR3 DNA reads TGTGCCGCACAGGGTAGCAATAAGCCCCAGCATTTT. This encodes CAAQGSNKPQHF.

There are a few counts of this clonotype. The chain employs TRBV27 and TRBJ1-5; no reliable D call. V lost 3 bases to trimming and J lost 2 bases, with 8 bases between them. From germline, CDR1 is MNHEY and CDR2 SMNVEV (reference sequence). CDR3 size: 14 residues. The CDR3 sequence is CASSFNSGNQPQHF. For the CDR3, the DNA is TGTGCCAGCAGTTTTAACAGTGGCAATCAGCCCCAGCATTTT.

This chain connects TRBV4-1 to TRBJ2-5; D perhaps matches TRBD1 (6 bases). V dropped 5 bases and J dropped 1 base, with 17 bases sitting between them. The CDR3 runs to 16 residues. CDR1 is MGHRA and CDR2 is YSYEKL in the germline V gene. As DNA, the CDR3 is TGCGCCAGCAGCTCCCCCCCCGACAGGCGCCAAGAGACCCAGTACTTC. Translation gives CASSSPPDRRQETQYF.

This CDR3 reads CASSSGAYNEKLFF. CDR3 DNA: TGTGCCAGCAGCTCCGGGGCCTATAATGAAAAACTGTTTTTT. The V gene is TRBV7-9, the J gene TRBJ1-4; D is perhaps TRBD1 (5 bases). This CDR3 region has 14 residues. The germline V gene has CDR1 SEHNR and CDR2 FQNEAQ (reference sequence). V dropped 4 bases and J dropped 4 bases, with 10 bases sitting between them. Filled out from reference TRBV7-9 and TRBJ1-4, the complete variable domain reads DTGVSQNPRHKITKRGQNVTFRCDPISEHNRLYWYRQTLGQGPEFLTYFQNEAQLEKSRLLSDRFSAERPKGSFSTLEIQRTEQGDSAMYLCASSSGAYNEKLFFGSGTQLSVL.

This clonotype was seen many times. V is TRBV9 and J is TRBJ2-7; TRBD2 aligns across 14 bases. V gave up 3 bases and J gave up 4 bases; unmatched junction bases: 6. The germline gives CDR1 SGDLS, CDR2 YYNGEE. The CDR3 runs 16 residues. CDR3 protein: CASSAHGTSGSYEQYF. The CDR3 nucleotides are TGTGCCAGCAGCGCCCACGGGACTAGCGGGAGTTACGAGCAGTACTTC.

As for this clonotype: One base away lies a much larger clone, so this may be a sequencing read error. The chain uses TRBV6-5 and TRBJ2-7; the D is unclear. This CDR3 has 14 residues. Germline-derived CDR1 and CDR2 are MNHEY and SVGAGI. V was trimmed by 2 bases and J by 1 base, leaving 9 bases between them. CDR3 DNA: TGTGCCAGCAGTTACCCGTCACGATCCTACGAGCAGTACTTC. It codes for CASSYPSRSYEQYF.

This clonotype was recorded once. V gene TRBV19 combines with J gene TRBJ2-7; perhaps TRBD1 as D (5 bases). The germline V gene has CDR1 LNHDA and CDR2 SQIVND (reference sequence). V was cut by 5 bases and J by 3 bases, with 14 bases left in between. CDR3 size: 14 residues. The CDR3 DNA reads as TGTGCCAGTAGTTCCCAGGGATTCTACTACGAGCAGTACTTC. Amino acid sequence: CASSSQGFYYEQYF.

This clonotype was seen repeatedly, ten times or more. V gene TRBV7-7 combines with J gene TRBJ2-7; D is unresolved. Trimming removed 1 base at V and 5 bases at J, with 15 bases between. This CDR3 has 15 residues. Germline CDR1 and CDR2: SSHAT and FNYEAQ (reference sequence). CDR3 sequence (DNA): TGTGCCAGCAGCTTAGGGGGAAATAACGGCGACGAGCAGTACTTC. Translated: CASSLGGNNGDEQYF.

This clonotype was recorded once. The V call is TRBV29-1, the J call TRBJ1-1; TRBD1 agrees at 7 bases. V dropped 6 bases and J dropped 5; count of bases not matched to a gene: 21. This CDR3 comprises 17 residues. Germline CDR1 reads SQVTM; CDR2 reads ANQGSEA. The CDR3 spells CSVGNRQGSGGGTEAFF. The CDR3 bases are TGCAGCGTCGGAAACAGACAGGGATCGGGGGGTGGTACTGAAGCTTTCTTT.

In the case of this clonotype: The junction and the germline gene differ at one end; a read error may be behind it. The chain joins TRBV7-9 to TRBJ2-5; D gene uncertain. The CDR3 is 9 amino acids. Germline-derived CDR1 and CDR2 are SEHNR and FQNEAQ (reference sequence). The CDR3: CASSLPQYF. The CDR3 DNA sequence: TGTGCCAGTAGCTTGCCCCAGTACTTC. Full variable domain (missing parts from reference TRBV7-9 and TRBJ2-5): DTGVSQNPRHKITKRGQNVTFRCDPISEHNRLYWYRQTLGQGPEFLTYFQNEAQLEKSRLLSDRFSAERPKGSFSTLEIQRTEQGDSAMYLCASSLPQYFGPGTRLLVL.

The chain employs TRBV9 and TRBJ2-5, with D perhaps matching TRBD1 or TRBD2 (5 bases each). The CDR3 length is 16 residues. V was shortened by 0 bases and J by 4 bases, with 16 bases between the two germline ends. Looked up from germline, CDR1 is SGDLS and CDR2 is YYNGEE. The CDR3 region is CASSVETGAMGETQYF. CDR3 DNA sequence: TGTGCCAGCAGCGTAGAGACCGGGGCGATGGGAGAGACCCAGTACTTC.

The sample holds a few counts of this clonotype. V and J are TRBV3-1 and TRBJ1-2, with D unresolved. The V end was cut by 7 bases, the J end by 4 bases, with 16 bases between. The CDR3 runs to 14 residues. Germline loops: CDR1 LGHDT, CDR2 YNNKEL (reference sequence). CDR3 DNA: TGTGCCAGCACCCCCCGAAGCGCGGGCTATGGCTACACCTTC. Translating it yields CASTPRSAGYGYTF.

This clonotype showed up many times. The V call is TRBV7-9, the J call TRBJ1-5; weak D call: TRBD1 (6 bases). V was cut by 1 base and J by 5 bases, with 6 bases left in between. CDR3 length equals 13 residues. Germline V gene data show CDR1 as SEHNR and CDR2 as FQNEAQ (reference sequence). CDR3 sequence: CASSLGGHQPQHF. DNA of the CDR3: TGTGCCAGCAGCTTAGGGGGGCATCAGCCCCAGCATTTT.

The chain uses TRBV6-1 and TRBJ1-2, with 11 nucleotides matching TRBD1. CDR1 and CDR2 from the germline V gene are MNHNS and SASEGT. The CDR3 has 14 residues. Trimming cost V 7 bases and J 7 bases; bases outside gene matches: 8. In DNA form, the CDR3 reads TGTGCCAGCACCCCGGGACAGGGGGACTTTGGCTACACCTTC. Translating it yields CASTPGQGDFGYTF.

This clonotype came up many times. The chain recombines TRBV29-1 with TRBJ1-1; D not resolved. The CDR3 length is 11 residues. V gave up 3 bases and J gave up 6 bases, with 8 bases separating them. CDR1 and CDR2 from the germline V gene are SQVTM and ANQGSEA. CDR3 region: CSVEGVPEAFF. The CDR3 region has the DNA TGCAGCGTTGAGGGTGTCCCTGAAGCTTTCTTT. Based on the CDR3 plus reference TRBV29-1 and TRBJ1-1, the full variable domain is SAVISQKPSRDICQRGTSLTIQCQVDSQVTMMFWYRQQPGQSLTLIATANQGSEATYESGFVIDKFPISRPNLTFSTLTVSNMSPEDSSIYLCSVEGVPEAFFGQGTRLTVV.

The rearrangement joins TRBV10-3 to TRBJ1-1; D is perhaps TRBD1 (6 bases). The germline V and J ends were trimmed by 3 bases and 1 base, with 12 bases remaining between them. Germline-derived CDR1 and CDR2 are ENHRY and SYGVKD. The CDR3 is 15 amino acids. CDR3 nucleotide sequence: TGTGCCATCAGTGAAGGCGGGGGCGAGAACACTGAAGCTTTCTTT. Its translation: CAISEGGGENTEAFF.

This clonotype has a count of ten or more. The rearrangement joins TRBV9 to TRBJ2-7, with 12 positions matching TRBD1. The ends lost 3 bases at V and 5 bases at J; junction bases unmatched: 3. This CDR3 region has 14 residues. Germline loops: CDR1 SGDLS, CDR2 YYNGEE. CDR3 sequence: CASSERDRGHEQYF. In DNA form, the CDR3 reads TGTGCCAGCAGCGAAAGGGACAGGGGGCACGAGCAGTACTTC. The whole variable domain, filled in from reference TRBV9 and TRBJ2-7, reads DSGVTQTPKHLITATGQRVTLRCSPRSGDLSVYWYQQSLDQGLQFLIQYYNGEERAKGNILERFSAQQFPDLHSELNLSSLELGDSALYFCASSERDRGHEQYFGPGTRLTVT.

This clonotype was detected ten times or more. This chain uses TRBV7-2 with TRBJ1-5; 7 bases map to TRBD1. The CDR3 spans 15 residues. Trimming took 2 bases from V and 4 from J; bases not matched to a gene: 5. Looked up from germline, CDR1 is SGHTA and CDR2 is FQGNSA. The CDR3 spells CASSLRDRPNQPQHF. DNA for the CDR3: TGTGCCAGCAGCTTAAGGGACAGACCAAATCAGCCCCAGCATTTT.

The V gene is TRBV13, the J gene TRBJ1-1; D remains unclear. Germline-derived CDR1 and CDR2 are PRHDT and FYEKMQ (reference sequence). This CDR3 region has 15 residues. V was cut by 1 base and J by 1 base, with 10 bases left in between. The CDR3 nucleotides read TGTGCCAGCAGCTTAGTGTCCGTCAGGAACACTGAAGCTTTCTTT. It translates to CASSLVSVRNTEAFF.

There are many counts of this clonotype. This chain joins TRBV6-1 and TRBJ1-6, with 10 bases identical to TRBD1. V shed 4 bases and J 10 bases; nucleotides not matched to a gene: 7. There are 15 residues in the CDR3. Germline V gene lookup returns CDR1 MNHNS and CDR2 SASEGT. In nucleotides, the CDR3 is TGTGCCAGCAGTGCACTCGGGACAGGGGCATCACCCCTCCACTTT. Translated, it gives CASSALGTGASPLHF.

This clonotype came up many times. J is TRBJ1-1 and V is TRBV5-1; no definite D call. Germline V gives CDR1 SGHRS, CDR2 YFSETQ. The V end was cut by 2 bases, the J end by 2 bases, with 7 bases between. This CDR3 is 13 amino acids long. CDR3 in amino acids: CASSFGSNTEAFF. In nucleotides, the CDR3 is TGCGCCAGCAGCTTTGGGAGTAACACTGAAGCTTTCTTT.

The rearrangement links TRBV30 to TRBJ1-2, with D unresolved. Germline-derived CDR1 and CDR2 are GTSNPN and SVGIG (reference sequence). V lost 1 base and J 7 bases, leaving 4 bases between the germline ends. The length of the CDR3 is 10 residues. CDR3: CAWSGAGYTF. The CDR3 DNA is TGTGCCTGGAGTGGGGCTGGCTACACCTTC.